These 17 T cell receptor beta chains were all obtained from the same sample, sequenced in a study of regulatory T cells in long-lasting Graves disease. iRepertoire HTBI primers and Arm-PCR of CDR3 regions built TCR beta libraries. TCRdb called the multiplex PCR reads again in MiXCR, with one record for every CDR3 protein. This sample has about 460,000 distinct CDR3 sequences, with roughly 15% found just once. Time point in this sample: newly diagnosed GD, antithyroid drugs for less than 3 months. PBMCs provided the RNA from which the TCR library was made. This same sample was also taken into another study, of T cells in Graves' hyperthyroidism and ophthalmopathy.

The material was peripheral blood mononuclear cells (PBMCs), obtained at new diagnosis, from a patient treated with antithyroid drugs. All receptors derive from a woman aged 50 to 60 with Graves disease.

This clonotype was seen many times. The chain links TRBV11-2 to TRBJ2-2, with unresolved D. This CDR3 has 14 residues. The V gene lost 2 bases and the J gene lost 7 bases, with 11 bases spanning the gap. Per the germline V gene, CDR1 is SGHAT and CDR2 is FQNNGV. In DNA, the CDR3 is TGTGCCAGCAGCTTACCGACGCGGCTCGGGGAGCTGTTTTTT. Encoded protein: CASSLPTRLGELFF. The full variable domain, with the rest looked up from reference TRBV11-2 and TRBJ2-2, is EAGVAQSPRYKIIEKRQSVAFWCNPISGHATLYWYQQILGQGPKLLIQFQNNGVVDDSQLPKDRFSAERLKGVDSTLKIQPAKLEDSAVYLCASSLPTRLGELFFGEGSRLTVL.

The CDR3 loop is CASSLTASGRDYNEQFF. The CDR3 nucleotides are TGTGCCAGCAGCTTAACGGCTAGCGGGAGGGATTACAATGAGCAGTTCTTC. V usage is TRBV7-3 and J usage is TRBJ2-1; TRBD2 aligns across 12 bases. This CDR3 is 17 amino acids long. Germline trimming cut 0 bases from V and 4 bases from J; bases unmatched to any gene: 4. CDR1 and CDR2 from the germline V gene are SGHTA and FQGTGA. The full variable domain, rest sourced from reference TRBV7-3 and TRBJ2-1, is GAGVSQTPSNKVTEKGKYVELRCDPISGHTALYWYRQSLGQGPEFLIYFQGTGAADDSGLPNDRFFAVRPEGSVSTLKIQRTERGDSAVYLCASSLTASGRDYNEQFFGPGTRLTVL.

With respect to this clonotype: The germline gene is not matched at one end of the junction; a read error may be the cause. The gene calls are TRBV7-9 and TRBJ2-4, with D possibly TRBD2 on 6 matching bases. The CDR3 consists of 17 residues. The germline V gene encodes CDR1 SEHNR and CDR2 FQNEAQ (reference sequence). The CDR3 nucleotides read TGTACCAGCAGCTTAGTGTGGGAGGCCATAGCCAAAAACATTCAGTACTTC. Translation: CTSSLVWEAIAKNIQYF.

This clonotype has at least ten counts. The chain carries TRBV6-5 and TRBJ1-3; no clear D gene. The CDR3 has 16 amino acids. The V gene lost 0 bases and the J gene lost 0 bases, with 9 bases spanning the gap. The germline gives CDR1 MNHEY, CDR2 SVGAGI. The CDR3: CASSYSFRSSGNTIYF. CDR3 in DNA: TGTGCCAGCAGTTACTCGTTCCGGAGCTCTGGAAACACCATATATTTT.

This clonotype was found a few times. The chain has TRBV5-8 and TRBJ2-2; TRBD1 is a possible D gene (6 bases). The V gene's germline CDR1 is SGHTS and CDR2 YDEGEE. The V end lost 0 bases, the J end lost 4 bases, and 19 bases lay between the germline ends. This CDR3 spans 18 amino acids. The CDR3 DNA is TGTGCCAGCAGCTTGGGGAGGTCCTCACAGGGAACCACCGGGGAGCTGTTTTTT. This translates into CASSLGRSSQGTTGELFF.

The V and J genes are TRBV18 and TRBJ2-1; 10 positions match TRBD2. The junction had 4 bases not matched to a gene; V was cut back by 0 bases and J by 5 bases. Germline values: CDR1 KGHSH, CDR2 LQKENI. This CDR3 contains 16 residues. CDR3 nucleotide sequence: TGTGCCAGCTCACCACCTCTAGCGGGAGTAAACAATGAGCAGTTCTTC. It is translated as CASSPPLAGVNNEQFF.

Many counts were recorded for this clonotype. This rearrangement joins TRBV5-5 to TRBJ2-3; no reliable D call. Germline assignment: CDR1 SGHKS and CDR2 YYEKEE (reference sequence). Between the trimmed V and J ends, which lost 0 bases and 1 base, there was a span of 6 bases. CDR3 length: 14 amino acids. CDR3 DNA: TGTGCCAGCAGCTTGGGATATGGCACAGATACGCAGTATTTT. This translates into CASSLGYGTDTQYF.

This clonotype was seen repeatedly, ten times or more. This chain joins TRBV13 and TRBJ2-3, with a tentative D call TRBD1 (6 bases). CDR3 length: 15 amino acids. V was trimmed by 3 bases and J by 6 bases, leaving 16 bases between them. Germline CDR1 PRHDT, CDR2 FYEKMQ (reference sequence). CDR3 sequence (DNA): TGTGCCAGCAGCTTTGTATCAGGGGCTGGGGATACGCAGTATTTT. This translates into CASSFVSGAGDTQYF.

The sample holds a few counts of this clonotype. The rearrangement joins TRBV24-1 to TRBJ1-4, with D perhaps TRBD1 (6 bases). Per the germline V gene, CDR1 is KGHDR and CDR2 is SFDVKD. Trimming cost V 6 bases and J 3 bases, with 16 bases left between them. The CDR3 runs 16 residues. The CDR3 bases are TGTGCCACCAGTCAATCAGGGGACGGACCTAATGAAAAACTGTTTTTT. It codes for CATSQSGDGPNEKLFF.

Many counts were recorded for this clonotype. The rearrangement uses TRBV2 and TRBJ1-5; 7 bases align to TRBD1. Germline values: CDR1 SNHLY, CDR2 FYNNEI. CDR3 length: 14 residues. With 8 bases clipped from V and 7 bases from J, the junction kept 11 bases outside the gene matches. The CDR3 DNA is TGTGCCAGCCGACAGGGCTCTGGGGGGCAGCCCCAGCATTTT. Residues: CASRQGSGGQPQHF.

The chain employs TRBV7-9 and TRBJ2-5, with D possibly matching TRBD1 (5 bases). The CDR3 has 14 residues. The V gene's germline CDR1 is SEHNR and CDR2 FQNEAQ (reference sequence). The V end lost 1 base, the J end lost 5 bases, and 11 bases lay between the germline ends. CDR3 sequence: CASSLGGLGETQYF. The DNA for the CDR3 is TGTGCCAGCAGCTTAGGGGGCCTGGGGGAGACCCAGTACTTC. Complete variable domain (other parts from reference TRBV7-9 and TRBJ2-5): DTGVSQNPRHKITKRGQNVTFRCDPISEHNRLYWYRQTLGQGPEFLTYFQNEAQLEKSRLLSDRFSAERPKGSFSTLEIQRTEQGDSAMYLCASSLGGLGETQYFGPGTRLLVL.

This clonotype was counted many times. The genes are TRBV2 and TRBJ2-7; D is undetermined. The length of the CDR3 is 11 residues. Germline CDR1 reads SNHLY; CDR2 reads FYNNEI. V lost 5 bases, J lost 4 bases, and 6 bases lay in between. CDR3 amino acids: CASSRKYEQYF. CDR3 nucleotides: TGTGCCAGCAGTCGGAAGTACGAGCAGTACTTC.

Here the CDR3 reads CASSREGQLPRGYTF. In nucleotides, the CDR3 is TGTGCCAGCAGCCGCGAGGGACAGCTCCCCCGGGGCTACACCTTC. This chain links TRBV28 with TRBJ1-2; 7 bases agree with TRBD1. J gave up 8 bases and V 6 bases, and 15 bases lay outside the gene matches. This CDR3 is built from 15 residues. Germline V gives CDR1 MDHEN, CDR2 SYDVKM.

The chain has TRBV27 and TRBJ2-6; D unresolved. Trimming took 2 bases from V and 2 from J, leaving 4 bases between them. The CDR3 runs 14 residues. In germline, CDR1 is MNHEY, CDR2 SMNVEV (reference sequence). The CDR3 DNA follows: TGTGCCAGCAGTTTAGTTGCTGGGGCCAACGTCCTGACTTTC. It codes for CASSLVAGANVLTF.

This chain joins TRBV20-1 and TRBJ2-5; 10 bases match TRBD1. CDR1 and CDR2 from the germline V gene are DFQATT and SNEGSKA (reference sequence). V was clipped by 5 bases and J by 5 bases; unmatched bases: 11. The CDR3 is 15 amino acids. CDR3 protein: CSASPLTGGGETQYF. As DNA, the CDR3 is TGCAGTGCTTCTCCCTTGACAGGGGGCGGGGAGACCCAGTACTTC.

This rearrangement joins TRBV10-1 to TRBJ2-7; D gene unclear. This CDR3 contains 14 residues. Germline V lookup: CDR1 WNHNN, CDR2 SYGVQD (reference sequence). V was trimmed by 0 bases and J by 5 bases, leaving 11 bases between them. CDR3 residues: CASSESDILNEQYF. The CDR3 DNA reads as TGCGCCAGCAGTGAGTCCGATATACTTAACGAGCAGTACTTC.

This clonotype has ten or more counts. For the CDR3, the DNA is TGTGCCAGCAGTCTCCCCGTGACAGTTTACAATGAGCAGTTCTTC. This encodes CASSLPVTVYNEQFF. The V gene is TRBV28, the J gene TRBJ2-1; weak D call: TRBD1 (5 bases). V was clipped by 5 bases and J by 4 bases, with 15 bases between them. Germline V gene lookup returns CDR1 MDHEN and CDR2 SYDVKM. This CDR3 comprises 15 residues.